Shown below are 28 T cell receptor beta chains from a single sample sequenced in a study of tumor-infiltrating lymphocytes in primary liver carcinoma. TCR beta cDNA was made from 400 to 500 ng total RNA with a constant-region primer. ARM-PCR was slightly modified, and three nested multiplex PCR rounds with it gave rise to the TCR beta libraries. Two initial PCR rounds of approximately 10 cycles each paired TRBV1-TRBV30 forward primers with a C-beta reverse primer. TCRdb re-analysed the multiplex PCR reads in MiXCR, keeping a single row per CDR3 protein. The sample lists about 120,000 distinct CDR3 sequences, around two thirds seen once, with approximately 9.7% in the top ten. Co-extraction of RNA and DNA was performed on roughly 20-34 mg of unsorted bulk tissue. Sequencing was done on a sample of liver tumor tissue from sampling region 1. The subset here: tumor region T1, superior pole. The source is a woman aged 55-69 years with primary liver carcinoma and hepatitis B virus infection.

A few counts support this clonotype. One junction end does not reproduce the germline sequence, and a read error may be involved. V and J are TRBV6-1 and TRBJ2-1; the D call may be TRBD1 or TRBD2 (5 bases each). Germline assignment: CDR1 MNHNS and CDR2 SASEGT. The CDR3 is 17 residues long. CDR3 sequence (DNA): TGTGCCAGCAGTGGGACCCATCTTGGGACCTCCTACAATGAACAGTTCTTC. Translating it yields CASSGTHLGTSYNEQFF.

The chain links TRBV28 to TRBJ2-7, with 8 bases that match TRBD1. The CDR3 consists of 14 residues. Germline V gene data show CDR1 as MDHEN and CDR2 as SYDVKM. After removal of 5 bases from V and 8 bases from J, the junction contained 11 bases not matched to a gene. The CDR3 DNA follows: TGTGCCAGCAGTCCGACAGGGGTTTGGTTCAAGCAGTACTTC. It translates to CASSPTGVWFKQYF.

This clonotype was seen ten or more times. The J gene is TRBJ1-1, the V gene TRBV6-6, with 8 bases that match TRBD1. CDR3 size: 15 residues. From germline, CDR1 is MNHNY and CDR2 SVGAGI (reference sequence). V was pared by 6 bases and J by 1 base, with 7 bases of the junction left unmatched. CDR3 sequence (DNA): TGTGCCAGCAGCCTCCAGGGGGCGGCGAACACTGAAGCTTTCTTT. Its translation is CASSLQGAANTEAFF.

With respect to this clonotype: This sequence may be a read error, since a much larger clone differs from it by one base. The chain carries TRBV4-1 and TRBJ2-1; D remains ambiguous. Trimming pared 0 bases from V and 3 bases from J, leaving 6 bases between. CDR3 length: 14 amino acids. Germline V gene lookup returns CDR1 MGHRA and CDR2 YSYEKL. The CDR3 bases are TGCGCCAGCAGCCAAGAGTCGATCTACAATGAGCAGTTCTTC. It yields the protein CASSQESIYNEQFF.

This clonotype was observed a handful of times. The rearrangement links TRBV6-5 to TRBJ2-7; D might be TRBD1 (6 bases). Between the trimmed V and J ends, which lost 5 bases and 5 bases, there was a span of 16 bases. The germline gives CDR1 MNHEY, CDR2 SVGAGI. This CDR3 spans 14 amino acids. CDR3 bases: TGTGCCAGCAGTCGGACAGTTCTTTGGGACGAGCAGTACTTC. It specifies CASSRTVLWDEQYF.

Concerning this clonotype: Sequence at one end of the junction differs from germline and may be a read error. The J gene is TRBJ2-1, the V gene TRBV7-3, with D unclear. This CDR3 is 13 amino acids long. Germline V gene sequence: CDR1 SGHTA, CDR2 FQGTGA. This CDR3 reads CASSLSGLDELFF. For the CDR3, the DNA is TGTGCCAGCAGCTTAAGCGGTTTGGATGAGCTGTTCTTC. Complete variable domain (other parts from reference TRBV7-3 and TRBJ2-1): GAGVSQTPSNKVTEKGKYVELRCDPISGHTALYWYRQSLGQGPEFLIYFQGTGAADDSGLPNDRFFAVRPEGSVSTLKIQRTERGDSAVYLCASSLSGLDELFFGPGTRLTVL.

As for this clonotype: Possible read error: a much larger clone is one base away. V and J are TRBV6-1 and TRBJ1-2, with TRBD1 as a possible D gene (6 bases). This CDR3 is built from 16 residues. Germline-derived CDR1 and CDR2 are MNHNS and SASEGT. The DNA of the CDR3 is TGTGCCAGCAGTGAAGCGCATTCACAGGGTAGCTATGGCCACACCTTC. Its protein is CASSEAHSQGSYGHTF.

The V gene is TRBV28, the J gene TRBJ2-6; D ambiguous. Germline CDR1 and CDR2: MDHEN and SYDVKM. The CDR3 spans 13 residues. Trimming took 7 bases from V and 0 from J, leaving 4 bases between them. The CDR3 spells CASISSGANVLTF. The CDR3 DNA is TGTGCCAGCATTTCCTCTGGGGCCAACGTCCTGACTTTC.

This clonotype came up once. The junction shows a germline mismatch at one end, possibly a read error. The chain employs TRBV11-3 and TRBJ2-7; a weak D match, TRBD2 (5 bases). CDR1 is SGHNT and CDR2 is YENEEA in the germline V gene. The CDR3 loop spans 13 amino acids. CDR3 loop: CVSGLDKGYEQYF. CDR3 coding DNA: TGTGTCAGCGGCTTAGACAAAGGCTACGAGCAGTACTTC. The full variable domain, its missing parts supplied by reference TRBV11-3 and TRBJ2-7, is EAGVVQSPRYKIIEKKQPVAFWCNPISGHNTLYWYLQNLGQGPELLIRYENEEAVDDSQLPKDRFSAERLKGVDSTLKIQPAELGDSAVYLCVSGLDKGYEQYFGPGTRLTVT.

V usage is TRBV7-9 and J usage is TRBJ2-5; TRBD2 agrees at 10 bases. This CDR3 has 15 residues. Germline CDR1 SEHNR, CDR2 FQNEAQ (reference sequence). V lost 4 bases, J lost 4 bases, and 6 bases stayed unmatched. This CDR3 reads CASSYVAGGRETQYF. As DNA, the CDR3 is TGTGCCAGCAGCTACGTAGCGGGAGGACGAGAGACCCAGTACTTC.

The V and J genes are TRBV19 and TRBJ1-1; D is unclear. This CDR3 region has 12 residues. In germline, CDR1 is LNHDA, CDR2 SQIVND (reference sequence). V was clipped by 9 bases and J by 3 bases, with 11 bases between them. CDR3 nucleotides: TGTGCCAGCCGACGGAGGGACACTGAAGCTTTCTTT. Its protein product is CASRRRDTEAFF.

Worth noting for this clonotype: This clone may be a read error of a much larger clone one base away. The genes are TRBV12-3 or TRBV12-4 and TRBJ1-5; TRBD1 is a possible D gene (5 bases). This CDR3 has 14 amino acids. The CDR3 coding sequence is TGTGTCAGCAGCTGGGGGGGTAGCAATCAGCCCCAGCATTTT. Translation gives CVSSWGGSNQPQHF.

This clonotype appeared many times. V usage is TRBV19 and J usage is TRBJ2-2, with 7 nucleotides matching TRBD2. Looked up from germline, CDR1 is LNHDA and CDR2 is SQIVND (reference sequence). J was trimmed by 4 bases and V by 5 bases; bases with no gene match: 4. The CDR3 extends over 14 amino acids. The CDR3 spells CASSLWTSTGELFF. The CDR3 nucleotides read TGTGCCAGTAGTCTCTGGACTAGCACCGGGGAGCTGTTTTTT.

This clonotype has more than one count but fewer than ten. The CDR3 spells CASSSWLTGTVSDEQFF. The CDR3, as DNA: TGTGCCAGCAGTTCGTGGCTCACGGGAACGGTTTCTGATGAGCAGTTCTTC. The chain joins TRBV28 to TRBJ2-1; D may be TRBD2 (5 bases). Trimming stripped 4 bases from V and 8 bases from J, with 24 bases between. The CDR3 spans 17 residues. In germline, CDR1 is MDHEN, CDR2 SYDVKM.

As to this clonotype: One end of the junction fails to match germline, which may point to a read error. The V call is TRBV11-2, the J call TRBJ2-7; 7 nucleotides match TRBD1. Germline loops: CDR1 SGHAT, CDR2 FQNNGV. This CDR3 has 14 residues. The CDR3 DNA sequence: TGTTCCAGCAGCCCACCTCAGGGGGCCTACGAGCAGTACTTC. Its protein product is CSSSPPQGAYEQYF.

The chain links TRBV11-2 to TRBJ2-2; D is undetermined. Looked up from germline, CDR1 is SGHAT and CDR2 is FQNNGV. This CDR3 contains 15 residues. The ends were cut back, 0 bases at V and 6 bases at J, with 11 bases in the middle. CDR3 region: CASSLEQSHAGELFF. The CDR3 DNA is TGTGCCAGCAGCTTAGAACAGTCTCATGCCGGGGAGCTGTTTTTT.

This clonotype appeared a few times. The J gene is TRBJ2-7, the V gene TRBV28; TRBD1 matches at 8 bases. The trim removed 6 bases at V and 1 base at J, leaving 11 bases unmatched. The CDR3 is made up of 16 amino acids. Germline V gives CDR1 MDHEN, CDR2 SYDVKM. The CDR3 sequence: CASRRLQGVGSYEQYF. The DNA for the CDR3 is TGTGCCAGCAGGCGGCTACAGGGGGTAGGATCCTACGAGCAGTACTTC.

With respect to this clonotype: The junction departs from the called germline gene at one end, perhaps through a read error. The rearrangement links TRBV11-2 to TRBJ2-3; D may be TRBD2 (5 bases). This CDR3 has 11 amino acids. Germline V CDR1 and CDR2: SGHAT, FQNNGV. In DNA form, the CDR3 reads TGTTCCTTCGGGGATCCAGATACGCAATATTTT. It is translated as CSFGDPDTQYF.

A remark on this clonotype: An end of the junction does not agree with germline; a read error may underlie this. CDR3 DNA: TGTGTCAGCAGTTCGGGGGTGTCCCCCTACGAACAGTACTTC. Translation gives CVSSSGVSPYEQYF. The chain combines TRBV12-3 or TRBV12-4 with TRBJ2-7, with TRBD2 as a possible D gene (6 bases). The CDR3 consists of 14 residues.

The gene calls are TRBV28 and TRBJ1-4; D gene unclear. With 8 bases removed from V and 9 bases from J, the gap between germline ends came to 16 bases. Germline CDR1 reads MDHEN; CDR2 reads SYDVKM. The CDR3 length is 13 residues. CDR3 nucleotides: TGTGCCAGCGAGGCAGCTACTTATAAAAAACTGTTTTTT. This translates into CASEAATYKKLFF.

With regard to this clonotype: The conserved phenylalanine or tryptophan normally closing the CDR3 is absent here, so this likely arose from a read error. This chain uses TRBV6-2 or TRBV6-3 with TRBJ2-5; 9 bases are a match to TRBD2. The V and J ends lost 6 bases and 6 bases, in that order; junction bases with no gene match: 11. Germline CDR1 MNHEY, CDR2 SVGEGT. CDR3 length: 15 amino acids. The CDR3 DNA is TGTGCCAGCAGCTACGTAGCGGGAGAGTCGCAGACCCAGTACTCC. Residues: CASSYVAGESQTQYS.

This clonotype was counted many times. The CDR3 loop reads CASIATSGVYNEQFF. Written as DNA, the CDR3 is TGTGCCAGCATCGCGACTAGCGGGGTCTACAATGAGCAGTTCTTC. V and J are TRBV6-1 and TRBJ2-1, with TRBD2 matching over 11 bases. Trimming at V came to 7 bases and at J to 3 bases, leaving 5 bases not matched to a gene. Germline V CDR1 and CDR2: MNHNS, SASEGT. CDR3 length equals 15 residues.

As to this clonotype: Germline and junction disagree at one end, which may indicate a read error. This CDR3 reads CASKWGTDTHYF. CDR3 DNA: TGTGCCAGCAAGTGGGGCACAGATACGCACTATTTT. The chain uses TRBV11-2 and TRBJ2-3; possible D gene TRBD1, 5 bases. Germline loops: CDR1 SGHAT, CDR2 FQNNGV. The CDR3 is 12 residues long.

This clonotype was found many times. A junction end diverges from the germline sequence, so it may reflect a read error. The V call is TRBV12-3 or TRBV12-4, the J call TRBJ2-3; 13 nucleotides align to TRBD2. The CDR3 covers 13 residues. Here the CDR3 reads CASSLTQGLAGSF. The CDR3 DNA reads as TGTGCCAGCAGTCTCACCCAGGGACTAGCGGGGAGTTTT.

On this clonotype itself: This is likely a read error, given that the CDR3 carries no conserved phenylalanine or tryptophan at its end. The V gene is TRBV10-3, the J gene TRBJ2-5; D is ambiguous. The CDR3 runs to 13 residues. Germline CDR1 reads ENHRY; CDR2 reads SYGVKD. The CDR3 sequence: CAIRQDGQETQYL. The CDR3 coding sequence is TGTGCCATCAGGCAGGATGGCCAAGAGACTCAGTACTTA.

This clonotype was recorded at least ten times. The V gene is TRBV12-3 or TRBV12-4, the J gene TRBJ2-2; 10 positions agree with TRBD1. The CDR3 runs 17 residues. Trimming cost V 6 bases and J 4 bases; bases outside gene matches: 11. Here the CDR3 DNA reads TGTGCCAGCAGCCCAACTACCGGGACAGGGGTCACCGGGGAGCTGTTTTTT. This encodes CASSPTTGTGVTGELFF.

This clonotype appeared a single time. One end of the junction does not line up with germline, which may come from a read error. The chain combines TRBV11-2 with TRBJ2-1; no definite D call. The CDR3 loop spans 17 amino acids. Per the germline V gene, CDR1 is SGHAT and CDR2 is FQNNGV. The CDR3 spells CTSSFTPLRSSYNEQFF. For the CDR3, the DNA is TGTACCAGCAGCTTTACACCACTGAGGAGTTCCTACAATGAGCAGTTCTTC.

CDR3 in amino acids: CASSLRQGKGEQYF. CDR3 coding DNA: TGTGCCAGCAGTTTAAGACAGGGTAAGGGCGAGCAGTACTTC. The chain employs TRBV28 and TRBJ2-7, with 7 bases identical to TRBD1. Looked up from germline, CDR1 is MDHEN and CDR2 is SYDVKM. The CDR3 sequence is 14 residues long. Trimming took 2 bases from V and 6 from J; bases not matched to a gene: 7. Full variable domain (remainder filled in from reference TRBV28 and TRBJ2-7): DVKVTQSSRYLVKRTGEKVFLECVQDMDHENMFWYRQDPGLGLRLIYFSYDVKMKEKGDIPEGYSVSREKKERFSLILESASTNQTSMYLCASSLRQGKGEQYFGPGTRLTVT.